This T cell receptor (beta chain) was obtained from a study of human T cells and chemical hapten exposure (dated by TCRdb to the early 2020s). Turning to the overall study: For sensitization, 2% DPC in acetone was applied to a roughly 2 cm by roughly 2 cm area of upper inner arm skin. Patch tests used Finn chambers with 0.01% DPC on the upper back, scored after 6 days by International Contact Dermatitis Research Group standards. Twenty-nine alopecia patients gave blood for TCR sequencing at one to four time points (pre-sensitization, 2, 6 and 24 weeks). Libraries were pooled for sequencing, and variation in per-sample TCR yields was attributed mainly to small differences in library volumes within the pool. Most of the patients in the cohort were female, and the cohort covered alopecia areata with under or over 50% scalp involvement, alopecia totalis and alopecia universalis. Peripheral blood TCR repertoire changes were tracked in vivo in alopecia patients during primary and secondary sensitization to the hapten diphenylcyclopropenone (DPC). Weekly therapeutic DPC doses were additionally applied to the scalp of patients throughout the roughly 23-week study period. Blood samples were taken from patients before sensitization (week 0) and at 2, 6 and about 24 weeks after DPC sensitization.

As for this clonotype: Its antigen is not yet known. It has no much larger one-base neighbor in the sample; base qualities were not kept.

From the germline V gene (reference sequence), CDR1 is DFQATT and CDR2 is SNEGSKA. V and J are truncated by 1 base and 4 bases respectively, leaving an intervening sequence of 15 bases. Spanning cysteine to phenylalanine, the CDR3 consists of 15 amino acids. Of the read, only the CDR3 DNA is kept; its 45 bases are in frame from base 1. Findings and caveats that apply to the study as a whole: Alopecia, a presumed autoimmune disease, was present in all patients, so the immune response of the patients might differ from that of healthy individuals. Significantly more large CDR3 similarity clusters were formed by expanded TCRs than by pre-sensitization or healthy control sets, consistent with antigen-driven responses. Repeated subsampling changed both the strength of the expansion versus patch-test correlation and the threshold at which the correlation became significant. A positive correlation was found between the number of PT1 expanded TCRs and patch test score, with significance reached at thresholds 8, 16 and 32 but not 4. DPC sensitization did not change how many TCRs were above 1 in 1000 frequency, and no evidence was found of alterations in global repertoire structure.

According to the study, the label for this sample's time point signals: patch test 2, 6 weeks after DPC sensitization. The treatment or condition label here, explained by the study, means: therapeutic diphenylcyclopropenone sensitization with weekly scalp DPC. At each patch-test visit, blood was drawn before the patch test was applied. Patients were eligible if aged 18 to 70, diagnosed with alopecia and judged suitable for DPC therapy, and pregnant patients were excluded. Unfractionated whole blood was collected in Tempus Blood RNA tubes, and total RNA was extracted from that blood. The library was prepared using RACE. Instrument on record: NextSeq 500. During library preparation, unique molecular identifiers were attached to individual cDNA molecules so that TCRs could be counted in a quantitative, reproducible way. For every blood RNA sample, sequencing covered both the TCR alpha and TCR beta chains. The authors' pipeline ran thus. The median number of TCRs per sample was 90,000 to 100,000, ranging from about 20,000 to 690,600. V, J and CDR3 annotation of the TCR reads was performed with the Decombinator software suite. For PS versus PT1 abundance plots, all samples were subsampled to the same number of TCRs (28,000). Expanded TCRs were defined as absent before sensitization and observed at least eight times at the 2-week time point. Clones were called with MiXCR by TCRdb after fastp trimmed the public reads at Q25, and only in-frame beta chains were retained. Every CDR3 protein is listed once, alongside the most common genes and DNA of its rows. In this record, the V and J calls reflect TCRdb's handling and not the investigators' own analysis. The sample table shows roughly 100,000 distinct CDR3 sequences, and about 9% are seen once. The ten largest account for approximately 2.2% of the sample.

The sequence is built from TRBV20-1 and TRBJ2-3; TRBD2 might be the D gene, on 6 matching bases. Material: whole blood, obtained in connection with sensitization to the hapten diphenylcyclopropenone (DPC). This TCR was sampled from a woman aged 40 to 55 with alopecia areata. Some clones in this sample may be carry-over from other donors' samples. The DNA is TGCAGTGCTAGAGTTACGGGAGTGGTGGCAGATACGCAGTATTTT. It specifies CSARVTGVVADTQYF.